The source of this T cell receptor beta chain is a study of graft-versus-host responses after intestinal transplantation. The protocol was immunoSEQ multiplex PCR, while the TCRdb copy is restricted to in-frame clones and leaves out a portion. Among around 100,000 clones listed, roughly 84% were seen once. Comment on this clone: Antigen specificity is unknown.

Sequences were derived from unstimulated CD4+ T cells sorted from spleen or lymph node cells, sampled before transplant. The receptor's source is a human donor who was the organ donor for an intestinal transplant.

The CDR3 bases are TGTGCCAGCAGTTTCACGACGGGCTACGAGCAGTACTTC. It encodes CASSFTTGYEQYF. The chain recombines TRBV6-6 with TRBJ2-7; D gene uncertain. Trimming took 4 bases from V and 3 from J, leaving 10 bases between them. Germline lookup yields CDR1 MNHNY and CDR2 SVGAGI (reference sequence). This CDR3 contains 13 residues.